Each of the 24 T cell receptor beta chains below was sequenced from the same sample in a study of T cells in Graves' hyperthyroidism and ophthalmopathy. Regions amplified from RNA transcripts were the TCR beta CDR3 regions. HTBI primers drove first-round RT-PCR of the TCR CDR3. TCRdb re-derived calls from the multiplex PCR reads in MiXCR, one entry per CDR3 protein. The sample consists of fewer than 750,000 distinct CDR3 sequences, roughly 15% of them appearing once. The source material was blood. All receptors derive from a woman aged 45-60 years with Graves' ophthalmopathy.

This clonotype was seen a few times. The chain is built from TRBV4-3 and TRBJ2-1; 9 nucleotides match TRBD1. Germline V lookup: CDR1 LGHNA, CDR2 YSLEER. After removal of 0 bases from V and 12 bases from J, the junction contained 12 bases not matched to a gene. CDR3 size: 16 residues. This CDR3 reads CASSQDLGQGSIAQFF. CDR3 bases: TGCGCCAGCAGCCAAGATCTGGGACAGGGTTCAATCGCGCAGTTCTTC.

This clonotype was seen at least ten times. The rearrangement joins TRBV12-3 or TRBV12-4 to TRBJ1-1, with D tentatively TRBD1 (6 bases). Trimming shortened V by 6 bases and J by 6 bases, and 20 bases separated the two germline ends. The CDR3 totals 15 residues. In DNA form, the CDR3 reads TGTGCCAGCAGCCTAACTCCGACAGGAAAACCTGAAGCTTTCTTT. This encodes CASSLTPTGKPEAFF.

Many counts were recorded for this clonotype. The V and J genes are TRBV18 and TRBJ2-1; TRBD2 matches at 8 bases. The CDR3 sequence is 16 residues long. V shed 1 base and J 7 bases; nucleotides not matched to a gene: 9. The germline V gene has CDR1 KGHSH and CDR2 LQKENI. CDR3 DNA sequence: TGTGCCAGCTCACCACGGACGGGAGGGCCGTCAAATGAGCAGTTCTTC. Its protein is CASSPRTGGPSNEQFF.

This clonotype was observed many times. The CDR3 reads CASRGSIFSGGETQYF. CDR3 sequence (DNA): TGCGCCAGCAGGGGTTCGATATTTAGCGGGGGAGAGACCCAGTACTTC. V gene TRBV5-1 combines with J gene TRBJ2-5, with TRBD2 matching over 9 bases. CDR3 length equals 16 residues. V lost 5 bases to trimming and J lost 4 bases; unmatched junction nucleotides: 12. Germline CDR1 and CDR2: SGHRS and YFSETQ.

A word on this clonotype: A much larger clone is a single base away; this may be a read error. This chain connects TRBV7-6 to TRBJ2-3, with 8 bases aligning to TRBD2. The germline V gene has CDR1 SGHVS and CDR2 FNYEAQ. The J segment lost 1 base and the V segment lost 6 bases, leaving 6 bases of the junction unmatched. CDR3 length: 15 residues. CDR3 residues: CASSSSTSGTDTQYF. CDR3 nucleotide sequence: TGTGCCAGCAGTTCCTCGACTAGCGGCACAGATACGCAGTATTTT.

The table lists this clonotype with a few counts. The rearrangement joins TRBV19 to TRBJ2-3; D is perhaps TRBD2 (7 bases). CDR3 length: 15 amino acids. The germline gives CDR1 LNHDA, CDR2 SQIVND (reference sequence). V shed 7 bases and J shed 1 base, with 15 bases lying between them. CDR3 in amino acids: CASKRGDYRTDTQYF. In DNA, the CDR3 is TGTGCCAGTAAAAGGGGGGACTACCGCACAGATACGCAGTATTTT. The complete variable domain, with remaining parts taken from reference TRBV19 and TRBJ2-3, reads DGGITQSPKYLFRKEGQNVTLSCEQNLNHDAMYWYRQDPGQGLRLIYYSQIVNDFQKGDIAEGYSVSREKKESFPLTVTSAQKNPTAFYLCASKRGDYRTDTQYFGPGTRLTVL.

This chain connects TRBV6-6 to TRBJ2-3, with a possible D match to TRBD1 (7 bases). This CDR3 has 16 amino acids. Looked up from germline, CDR1 is MNHNY and CDR2 is SVGAGI (reference sequence). Between the trimmed V and J ends, which lost 2 bases and 1 base, there was a span of 13 bases. The CDR3 spells CASSYLRGAGTDTQYF. The CDR3, as DNA: TGTGCCAGCAGTTACCTCAGGGGGGCGGGCACAGATACGCAGTATTTT.

In this sample, this clonotype turned up a few times. This chain connects TRBV3-1 to TRBJ2-3; 8 nucleotides line up with TRBD2. CDR1 LGHDT and CDR2 YNNKEL come from the germline V gene (reference sequence). The CDR3 spans 16 residues. The J segment lost 4 bases and the V segment lost 3 bases, leaving 9 bases of the junction unmatched. CDR3 sequence (DNA): TGTGCCAGCAGCCATCGCGGGGGGTCAGGGGCAGATACGCAGTATTTT. Protein sequence: CASSHRGGSGADTQYF.

This chain connects TRBV5-8 to TRBJ2-7; D is unresolved. The V gene lost 0 bases and the J gene lost 9 bases, with 19 bases spanning the gap. The CDR3 runs 15 residues. CDR1 and CDR2 from the germline V gene are SGHTS and YDEGEE. The CDR3 is CASSLGEGPDGRQYF. CDR3 sequence (DNA): TGTGCCAGCAGCTTGGGGGAAGGGCCCGATGGTCGGCAGTACTTC.

This clonotype was observed a few times. The rearrangement links TRBV27 to TRBJ1-4, with a possible D match to TRBD1 (6 bases). The CDR3 length is 16 residues. From germline, CDR1 is MNHEY and CDR2 SMNVEV (reference sequence). Trimming shortened V by 3 bases and J by 4 bases, and 15 bases separated the two germline ends. CDR3 sequence reads: CASSFAGAGLNEKLFF. The CDR3 nucleotides read TGTGCCAGCAGTTTCGCAGGGGCAGGGCTTAATGAAAAACTGTTTTTT.

This chain connects TRBV7-9 to TRBJ2-5; TRBD2 matches 12 bases. The CDR3 runs 17 residues. V was pared by 3 bases and J by 5 bases, with 10 bases of the junction left unmatched. Germline V gives CDR1 SEHNR, CDR2 FQNEAQ (reference sequence). CDR3 loop: CASSFGLAGKRGETQYF. For the CDR3, the DNA is TGTGCCAGCAGCTTTGGACTAGCGGGGAAGAGGGGGGAGACCCAGTACTTC.

In its sample, this clonotype was seen many times. V usage is TRBV20-1 and J usage is TRBJ2-1, with D possibly being TRBD1 or TRBD2 (6 bases each). The CDR3 has 15 residues. The V gene's germline CDR1 is DFQATT and CDR2 SNEGSKA (reference sequence). Trimming removed 6 bases at V and 0 bases at J, with 15 bases between. The chain's CDR3 is CSASSTGASYNEQFF. The CDR3, as DNA: TGCAGTGCCTCCTCAACGGGGGCCTCCTACAATGAGCAGTTCTTC.

This sequence joins TRBV10-3 and TRBJ1-3; a possible D gene is TRBD1 (5 bases). This CDR3 spans 12 amino acids. V was clipped by 7 bases and J by 2 bases, with 6 bases between them. Germline V lookup: CDR1 ENHRY, CDR2 SYGVKD. CDR3 sequence (DNA): TGTGCCATCAAGGACACTGGAAACACCATATATTTT. Its translation: CAIKDTGNTIYF.

The sample holds many counts of this clonotype. The V gene is TRBV20-1, the J gene TRBJ2-7; 10 bases are shared with TRBD2. In germline, CDR1 is DFQATT, CDR2 SNEGSKA (reference sequence). V was clipped by 5 bases and J by 2 bases; unmatched bases: 6. There are 14 residues in the CDR3. The CDR3 loop reads CSAPTSGVTYEQYF. The CDR3, as DNA: TGCAGTGCTCCTACTAGCGGGGTCACCTACGAGCAGTACTTC.

V and J are TRBV30 and TRBJ1-5, with D perhaps matching TRBD1 (6 bases). The V end was cut by 0 bases, the J end by 4 bases, with 13 bases between. The germline CDR1 and CDR2 sequences are GTSNPN and SVGIG (reference sequence). CDR3 size: 15 residues. This chain's CDR3 is CAWSVRRGANQPQHF. CDR3 nucleotides: TGTGCCTGGAGTGTACGTCGGGGGGCGAATCAGCCCCAGCATTTT.

This clonotype came up many times. The chain is built from TRBV7-2 and TRBJ2-1; 7 bases agree with TRBD1. CDR1 and CDR2 from the germline V gene are SGHTA and FQGNSA. With 5 bases clipped from V and 0 bases from J, the junction kept 4 bases outside the gene matches. The length of the CDR3 is 15 residues. The CDR3 bases are TGTGCCAGCAGCCTACGGGACAGCTCCTACAATGAGCAGTTCTTC. Protein sequence: CASSLRDSSYNEQFF.

This clonotype was detected ten times or more. The chain links TRBV3-1 to TRBJ2-1; 9 bases align to TRBD1. Germline V CDR1 and CDR2: LGHDT, YNNKEL (reference sequence). The junction had 13 bases not matched to a gene; V was cut back by 5 bases and J by 2 bases. The CDR3 sequence is 18 residues long. In nucleotides, the CDR3 is TGTGCCAGCAGCTCCCGGGACAGGGCACAACAAGCCTACAATGAGCAGTTCTTC. It specifies CASSSRDRAQQAYNEQFF.

The genes are TRBV7-8 and TRBJ2-2; 8 positions match TRBD2. Germline V gene sequence: CDR1 SGHVS, CDR2 FQNEAQ. Losses at the gene ends were 3 bases for V and 0 bases for J; bases not matched to a gene: 9. The CDR3 is 18 amino acids. The CDR3 DNA is TGTGCCAGCAGCTTGACCCCAGCGACTAGCGCGAACACCGGGGAGCTGTTTTTT. It translates to CASSLTPATSANTGELFF.

A remark on this clonotype: Given the absence of the conserved phenylalanine or tryptophan at the CDR3 end, a read error is likely. V is TRBV10-3 and J is TRBJ2-1; 8 bases align to TRBD2. CDR1 and CDR2 (germline): ENHRY, SYGVKD. This CDR3 comprises 15 residues. J lost 7 bases, V lost 10 bases, and 15 bases had no gene match. CDR3 in amino acids: CASVKAGGGGNEQFS. The CDR3 nucleotides read TGTGCCAGCGTAAAGGCGGGGGGAGGTGGAAATGAGCAGTTCTCC.

This clonotype was found many times. This rearrangement joins TRBV18 to TRBJ1-4; D unresolved. CDR3 length equals 13 residues. The germline CDR1 and CDR2 sequences are KGHSH and LQKENI. The V gene lost 4 bases and the J gene lost 7 bases, with 10 bases spanning the gap. This CDR3 is CASSHLSGEKLFF. DNA for the CDR3: TGTGCCAGCTCACATTTGAGTGGTGAAAAACTGTTTTTT. The whole variable domain, filled in from reference TRBV18 and TRBJ1-4, reads NAGVMQNPRHLVRRRGQEARLRCSPMKGHSHVYWYRQLPEEGLKFMVYLQKENIIDESGMPKERFSAEFPKEGPSILRIQQVVRGDSAAYFCASSHLSGEKLFFGSGTQLSVL.

This clonotype appeared many times. The chain combines TRBV7-9 with TRBJ2-3; D gene uncertain. V lost 1 base, J lost 2 bases, and 10 bases lay in between. The germline CDR1 and CDR2 sequences are SEHNR and FQNEAQ (reference sequence). This CDR3 has 15 residues. DNA for the CDR3: TGTGCCAGCAGCTTAGGAGTTGGAAACACAGATACGCAGTATTTT. Its protein is CASSLGVGNTDTQYF.

The V call is TRBV2, the J call TRBJ1-2; 8 bases are shared with TRBD1. Trimming removed 1 base from V and 3 bases from J; junction bases left unmatched: 10. Germline values: CDR1 SNHLY, CDR2 FYNNEI. The CDR3 runs 17 residues. CDR3 region: CASSEGAGGAIDYGYTF. CDR3 nucleotides: TGTGCCAGCAGTGAAGGGGCAGGGGGCGCGATTGACTATGGCTACACCTTC.

This clonotype was counted at least ten times. The CDR3 loop reads CASSQGLQSFGTGELFF. The CDR3 nucleotides are TGTGCCAGCAGCCAAGGATTGCAGTCATTCGGCACCGGGGAGCTGTTTTTT. The chain recombines TRBV3-1 with TRBJ2-2; D unclear. The CDR3 is made up of 17 amino acids. The V and J ends lost 1 base and 4 bases respectively, with 16 bases between them. Germline V lookup: CDR1 LGHDT, CDR2 YNNKEL (reference sequence).

The chain recombines TRBV7-2 with TRBJ1-2, with D possibly TRBD1 on 6 matching bases. CDR3 size: 14 residues. CDR1 SGHTA and CDR2 FQGNSA come from the germline V gene. V gave up 5 bases and J gave up 3 bases, with 13 bases separating them. CDR3: CASSQVQGYYGYTF. The CDR3 DNA reads TGTGCCAGCAGCCAAGTCCAGGGGTACTATGGCTACACCTTC.